A single sample gave rise to the 30 T cell receptor beta chains below, sequenced in a study of blood T cells in healthy people across ages. A sample-barcoded 5' primer and a J-beta primer mix were used in a second PCR of roughly 6 to 11 cycles. Each CDR3 protein gets one entry after TCRdb re-called the 5' RACE reads with MiXCR. Among some 370,000 distinct CDR3 sequences listed, approximately 51% were seen once. Sequenced input: blood. These receptors were obtained from a man between 60 and 75 years old in good health.

The CDR3 DNA reads as TGTGCCAGCAGAAGGACGGAGGACCGACCTAGGGCCAACGTCCTGACTTTC. Encoded protein: CASRRTEDRPRANVLTF. This rearrangement joins TRBV5-5 to TRBJ2-6, with D possibly being TRBD2 (5 bases). Deletions cut 5 bases from V and 5 bases from J, with 20 bases between. The CDR3 sequence is 17 residues long. CDR1 SGHKS and CDR2 YYEKEE come from the germline V gene (reference sequence).

In the case of this clonotype: Just one base apart from a much larger clone, this may be a read error. The chain carries TRBV20-1 and TRBJ2-1, with 7 bases aligning to TRBD1. CDR1 is DFQATT and CDR2 is SNEGSKA in the germline V gene (reference sequence). V was clipped by 5 bases and J by 8 bases; unmatched bases: 6. This CDR3 comprises 12 residues. DNA for the CDR3: TGCAGTGCTGGCCGGGACAGCGATGAGCAGTTCTTC. Its translation is CSAGRDSDEQFF.

V and J are TRBV6-1 and TRBJ2-5; D gene ambiguous. Germline V CDR1 and CDR2: MNHNS, SASEGT. Trimming shortened V by 2 bases and J by 5 bases, and 12 bases separated the two germline ends. There are 14 residues in the CDR3. CDR3 bases: TGTGCCAGCAGTGAAAGGAGCAGCCAGGAGACCCAGTACTTC. This gives the protein CASSERSSQETQYF.

This sequence joins TRBV11-2 and TRBJ1-2, with D possibly matching TRBD1 (5 bases). Trimming removed 1 base from V and 8 bases from J, with 11 bases in between. The length of the CDR3 is 13 residues. Germline V gives CDR1 SGHAT, CDR2 FQNNGV. The CDR3 loop is CASSLGGREGYTF. The CDR3 coding sequence is TGTGCCAGCAGCTTAGGGGGACGGGAAGGCTACACCTTC.

In this sample, this clonotype turned up many times. The chain couples TRBV7-2 to TRBJ2-5, with D uncertain. Germline assignment: CDR1 SGHTA and CDR2 FQGNSA. V was clipped by 5 bases and J by 4 bases, with 11 bases between them. CDR3 length equals 13 residues. The CDR3 spells CASSPGPGETQYF. The CDR3, as DNA: TGTGCCAGCAGCCCTGGACCGGGAGAGACCCAGTACTTC.

The chain employs TRBV12-5 and TRBJ2-2, with 9 nucleotides matching TRBD1. There are 18 residues in the CDR3. Trimming took 5 bases from V and 1 from J; bases not matched to a gene: 11. The germline V gene has CDR1 LGHNT and CDR2 FRNRAP. The CDR3 sequence is CASGPIRSGQGNTGELFF. The CDR3 nucleotides are TGTGCTAGTGGTCCTATCCGATCGGGACAGGGGAACACCGGGGAGCTGTTTTTT.

The chain is built from TRBV6-2 or TRBV6-3 and TRBJ2-3; D remains unclear. This CDR3 contains 12 residues. The ends were cut back, 4 bases at V and 4 bases at J, with 6 bases in the middle. Germline V CDR1 and CDR2: MNHEY, SVGEGT. CDR3 nucleotide sequence: TGTGCCAGCAGTTCCTCGGCAGATACGCAGTATTTT. Translation gives CASSSSADTQYF.

In this sample, this clonotype turned up a few times. The chain uses TRBV4-2 and TRBJ1-4; D not certain. This CDR3 contains 15 residues. Germline V gene lookup returns CDR1 LGHNA and CDR2 YNFKEQ. V was pared by 4 bases and J by 7 bases, with 16 bases between. CDR3: CASSRPGTNTEKLFF. The CDR3 bases are TGTGCCAGCAGCCGGCCGGGAACGAACACTGAAAAACTGTTTTTT.

This clonotype turned up a few times. The chain carries TRBV5-1 and TRBJ2-3; 7 nucleotides agree with TRBD2. CDR3 length: 15 amino acids. J was trimmed by 5 bases and V by 4 bases; bases with no gene match: 10. The V gene's germline CDR1 is SGHRS and CDR2 YFSETQ. CDR3 sequence: CASSPGGGRIDTQYF. The CDR3, as DNA: TGCGCCAGCAGCCCTGGGGGAGGGCGGATAGATACGCAGTATTTT.

The chain recombines TRBV12-3 or TRBV12-4 with TRBJ2-1, with TRBD2 as a possible D gene (6 bases). There are 15 residues in the CDR3. V gave up 6 bases and J gave up 4 bases, with 16 bases separating them. Here the CDR3 DNA reads TGTGCCAGCAGCCAAGGAGGGGTTGGATACAATGAGCAGTTCTTC. Translated: CASSQGGVGYNEQFF.

The gene calls are TRBV29-1 and TRBJ2-1, with D perhaps TRBD2 (7 bases). The V gene's germline CDR1 is SQVTM and CDR2 ANQGSEA. CDR3 length equals 13 residues. The germline V and J ends were trimmed by 8 bases and 6 bases, with 17 bases remaining between them. The CDR3 sequence: CSLGGDSGNEQFF. CDR3 nucleotides: TGCAGCCTAGGGGGGGATTCGGGCAATGAGCAGTTCTTC.

The chain is built from TRBV6-5 and TRBJ2-1; D gene unclear. The CDR3 contains 17 residues. The V end lost 0 bases, the J end lost 3 bases, and 15 bases lay between the germline ends. Germline CDR1 is MNHEY and CDR2 is SVGAGI. The CDR3 sequence is CASSYSRAATNYNEQFF. CDR3 nucleotide sequence: TGTGCCAGCAGTTACTCGAGAGCTGCAACAAACTACAATGAGCAGTTCTTC.

Only one count was recorded for this clonotype. The V gene is TRBV20-1, the J gene TRBJ2-3; D remains ambiguous. V lost 5 bases to trimming and J lost 0 bases, with 18 bases between them. The CDR3 has 16 amino acids. Germline V gene sequence: CDR1 DFQATT, CDR2 SNEGSKA (reference sequence). This chain's CDR3 is CSARLLRQASTDTQYF. Here the CDR3 DNA reads TGCAGTGCTCGCCTCCTGAGGCAGGCCAGCACAGATACGCAGTATTTT.

In the case of this clonotype: At one end, the junction sequence differs from germline, possibly due to a read error. The gene calls are TRBV12-3 or TRBV12-4 and TRBJ1-2; D gene ambiguous. The CDR3 runs to 13 residues. The CDR3 nucleotides read TGTGCCAGCAGTGTAGCGCTCTGGAGCGGCTACACCTTC. It encodes CASSVALWSGYTF.

The table lists this clonotype with a count of one. The chain couples TRBV5-5 to TRBJ2-3, with 10 bases matching TRBD2. The CDR3 consists of 17 residues. V gave up 6 bases and J gave up 1 base; unmatched junction bases: 11. Germline CDR1 reads SGHKS; CDR2 reads YYEKEE (reference sequence). The CDR3 DNA reads as TGTGCCAGCACACTATCTCTAGCGGGAGTAGGCACAGATACGCAGTATTTT. Translating it yields CASTLSLAGVGTDTQYF.

The V and J genes are TRBV29-1 and TRBJ1-1, with TRBD1 as a possible D gene (5 bases). The CDR3 loop spans 14 amino acids. Germline V lookup: CDR1 SQVTM, CDR2 ANQGSEA. V was trimmed by 4 bases and J by 4 bases, leaving 16 bases between them. DNA for the CDR3: TGCAGCGTTGGCCTAGGGGCCGTGGGCACTGAAGCTTTCTTT. Translated: CSVGLGAVGTEAFF.

This clonotype appeared a few times. This chain uses TRBV11-2 with TRBJ2-1; D perhaps matches TRBD2 (6 bases). Germline V gene data show CDR1 as SGHAT and CDR2 as FQNNGV. Between the trimmed V and J ends, which lost 3 bases and 11 bases, there was a span of 14 bases. The length of the CDR3 is 13 residues. The CDR3 protein is CASSFRKGLKQFF. CDR3 in DNA: TGTGCCAGCAGCTTCCGGAAGGGACTTAAGCAGTTCTTC. Based on the CDR3 plus reference TRBV11-2 and TRBJ2-1, the full variable domain is EAGVAQSPRYKIIEKRQSVAFWCNPISGHATLYWYQQILGQGPKLLIQFQNNGVVDDSQLPKDRFSAERLKGVDSTLKIQPAKLEDSAVYLCASSFRKGLKQFFGPGTRLTVL.

This chain connects TRBV6-5 to TRBJ2-3, with 10 bases aligning to TRBD1. This CDR3 has 16 residues. Trimming removed 2 bases from V and 2 bases from J; junction bases left unmatched: 4. CDR1 is MNHEY, CDR2 SVGAGI, per germline. The CDR3 loop reads CASSYQGTGATDTQYF. CDR3 sequence (DNA): TGTGCCAGCAGTTACCAAGGGACAGGGGCCACAGATACGCAGTATTTT.

This clonotype appeared a few times. V gene TRBV29-1 combines with J gene TRBJ2-7; 9 nucleotides align to TRBD2. CDR1 and CDR2 (germline): SQVTM, ANQGSEA. The CDR3 extends over 14 amino acids. Germline trimming cut 7 bases from V and 3 bases from J; bases unmatched to any gene: 10. The CDR3 coding sequence is TGCAGCGCCTCCGGAGCGGGAGGATACTACGAGCAGTACTTC. This translates into CSASGAGGYYEQYF.

In this sample, this clonotype turned up many times. The chain recombines TRBV6-5 with TRBJ2-4, with 9 positions matching TRBD1. The CDR3 totals 16 residues. Germline V gene lookup returns CDR1 MNHEY and CDR2 SVGAGI. V gave up 4 bases and J gave up 0 bases; unmatched junction bases: 4. The CDR3 nucleotides are TGTGCCAGCAGTTCCCCGGGACAGGGAGCCAAAAACATTCAGTACTTC. It codes for CASSSPGQGAKNIQYF.

This clonotype showed up just a few times. The chain links TRBV5-1 to TRBJ2-5; tentative D call: TRBD1 (6 bases). The CDR3 length is 14 residues. The V end was cut by 4 bases, the J end by 0 bases, with 10 bases between. Germline CDR1 and CDR2: SGHRS and YFSETQ. DNA for the CDR3: TGCGCCAGCAGCCGACAGGAGTACCAAGAGACCCAGTACTTC. Amino acids: CASSRQEYQETQYF.

V is TRBV10-2 and J is TRBJ2-7; 7 bases match TRBD1. There are 13 residues in the CDR3. The V gene end was trimmed by 9 bases and the J gene end by 7 bases; junction bases not matched to a gene: 12. Germline V gene data show CDR1 as WSHSY and CDR2 as SAAADI. The CDR3 sequence: CASTNRGWGEQYF. The CDR3 bases are TGCGCCAGTACGAACAGGGGTTGGGGGGAGCAGTACTTC.

This clonotype occurred many times. The chain has TRBV20-1 and TRBJ2-5; 12 positions match TRBD2. The V segment lost 2 bases and the J segment 2 bases; nucleotides outside the gene matches: 3. CDR3 length: 15 amino acids. From germline, CDR1 is DFQATT and CDR2 SNEGSKA (reference sequence). Written as DNA, the CDR3 is TGCAGTGCTAGACGACTAGCGGGAGCGCAAGAGACCCAGTACTTC. It yields the protein CSARRLAGAQETQYF.

The chain couples TRBV29-1 to TRBJ2-1, with 15 nucleotides matching TRBD2. This CDR3 is built from 16 residues. Germline CDR1 and CDR2: SQVTM and ANQGSEA. Trimming at V came to 1 base and at J to 8 bases, leaving 6 bases not matched to a gene. CDR3: CSVEGWTSGRAYEQFF. DNA of the CDR3: TGCAGCGTTGAAGGTTGGACTAGCGGGAGGGCCTATGAGCAGTTCTTC.

This clonotype has a count of ten or more. The chain employs TRBV9 and TRBJ2-3; possibly TRBD1 for D (5 bases). V was pared by 0 bases and J by 1 base, with 18 bases between. The CDR3 sequence is 18 residues long. From germline, CDR1 is SGDLS and CDR2 YYNGEE. The CDR3 here is CASSVAWSSLGGTDTQYF. In nucleotides, the CDR3 is TGTGCCAGCAGCGTAGCGTGGTCCTCTCTAGGGGGCACAGATACGCAGTATTTT.

The chain recombines TRBV29-1 with TRBJ2-5, with TRBD1 matching over 7 bases. Germline V gene sequence: CDR1 SQVTM, CDR2 ANQGSEA. CDR3 length equals 12 residues. The J segment lost 5 bases and the V segment lost 4 bases, leaving 4 bases of the junction unmatched. The DNA for the CDR3 is TGCAGCGTTGTAACAGGGGATGAGACCCAGTACTTC. This sequence encodes CSVVTGDETQYF.

The rearrangement uses TRBV7-9 and TRBJ2-3, with 7 bases lining up with TRBD2. Trimming at V came to 0 bases and at J to 2 bases, leaving 8 bases not matched to a gene. Germline assignment: CDR1 SEHNR and CDR2 FQNEAQ (reference sequence). The CDR3 runs 17 residues. CDR3 protein: CASSLAGTGGITDTQYF. The CDR3 DNA follows: TGTGCCAGCAGCTTAGCCGGTACCGGGGGGATCACAGATACGCAGTATTTT.

The V call is TRBV4-1, the J call TRBJ1-1; no reliable D call. The germline V and J ends were trimmed by 2 bases and 5 bases, with 12 bases remaining between them. CDR1 and CDR2 (germline): MGHRA, YSYEKL. There are 14 residues in the CDR3. For the CDR3, the DNA is TGCGCCAGCAGCCAAACCGTCGAGGGAACTGAAGCTTTCTTT. Protein sequence: CASSQTVEGTEAFF.

The V call is TRBV2, the J call TRBJ1-5; D ambiguous. The CDR3 has 14 amino acids. Per the germline V gene, CDR1 is SNHLY and CDR2 is FYNNEI. V was cut by 3 bases and J by 5 bases, with 11 bases left in between. CDR3 residues: CASSDDYRDQPQHF. In DNA form, the CDR3 reads TGTGCCAGCAGTGACGACTATCGAGATCAGCCCCAGCATTTT.

The chain joins TRBV29-1 to TRBJ2-1; 10 nucleotides line up with TRBD1. This CDR3 spans 14 amino acids. CDR1 is SQVTM and CDR2 is ANQGSEA in the germline V gene. The junction had 9 bases not matched to a gene; V was cut back by 6 bases and J by 7 bases. CDR3 nucleotides: TGCAGCGTGGCACCGGGACAGGGGAGAAATGAGCAGTTCTTC. Its translation: CSVAPGQGRNEQFF.